This T cell receptor beta chain was sequenced in a study of beta chain features in type 1 diabetes. General observations from the study: A moderate, significant TCRB CDR3 shortening appeared in type 1 diabetes across four CD4+ subsets.

On this clone itself: Its antigen is not identified.

Every isolated RNA sample was fully reverse transcribed, so sequencing captured expressed TCRB transcripts. Here immunoSEQ multiplex PCR was the method, and the copy in TCRdb shows in-frame clones only, minus some. The table lists nearly 700,000 clones, around an eighth of them singletons. The CDR3 has 11 amino acids. Trimming left V 3 bases short and J 3 bases short, with 2 bases between. Germline lookup yields CDR1 SGHDT and CDR2 YYEEEE. What was sequenced was naive CD4+ T cells from blood. This TCR derives from a man younger than 35 with type 1 diabetes. The chain couples TRBV5-6 to TRBJ2-3; unclear D gene. CDR3 loop: CASSWTDTQYF. CDR3 DNA sequence: TGTGCCAGCAGCTGGACAGATACGCAGTATTTT. Looking up the rest from reference TRBV5-6 and TRBJ2-3 gives the full variable domain: DAGVTQSPTHLIKTRGQQVTLRCSPKSGHDTVSWYQQALGQGPQFIFQYYEEEERQRGNFPDRFSGHQFPNYSSELNVNALLLGDSALYLCASSWTDTQYFGPGTRLTVL.